One and the same sample provided the 16 T cell receptor beta chains below, sequenced in a study of shared clonotypes between healthy human individuals (dated by TCRdb to 2020 to 2022). The library came from the immunoSEQ multiplex PCR assay. TCRdb re-hosts the immuneACCESS table, in-frame sequences only. Its copies lack some clones; in the studies checked, an unresolved V gene accounts for under half of them, and the cause for the rest is not known. In this sample the table shows some 490,000 clones, 78% of which occur a single time. About 12% of the sample is taken by the ten largest. Sequencing was done on a sample of PBMCs. These receptors all stem from a woman aged 40 to 50 in good health. Some clones in this sample may be carry-over from other donors' samples.

V gene TRBV7-2 combines with J gene TRBJ2-7, with TRBD1 matching 8 bases. CDR1 SGHTA and CDR2 FQGNSA come from the germline V gene. The CDR3 has 15 amino acids. V lost 5 bases to trimming and J lost 4 bases; unmatched junction nucleotides: 10. The CDR3 nucleotides are TGTGCCAGCAGCCCCCAGGGGGCAGGGTGGTACGAGCAGTACTTC. It encodes CASSPQGAGWYEQYF.

The chain is built from TRBV6-6 and TRBJ2-3, with 7 positions matching TRBD1. V lost 2 bases and J lost 1; bases outside the gene matches: 0. Germline CDR1 and CDR2: MNHNY and SVGAGI (reference sequence). The CDR3 extends over 14 amino acids. The CDR3: CASSYGQGTDTQYF. The CDR3 coding sequence is TGTGCCAGCAGTTACGGACAGGGCACAGATACGCAGTATTTT.

This clone was detected a few times. A read error is possible here, since a much larger clone lies one base away. This chain uses TRBV5-4 with TRBJ1-5; no firm D call. V was trimmed by 4 bases and J by 3 bases, leaving 5 bases between them. The CDR3 is made up of 12 amino acids. In germline, CDR1 is SGHNT, CDR2 YYREEE (reference sequence). CDR3: CASSQDNQPQHF. CDR3 nucleotides: TGTGCCAGCAGCCAGGACAATCAGCCCCAGCATTTT.

The CDR3 here is CASSLGSGTVYEQYF. For the CDR3, the DNA is TGTGCCAGCAGCTTGGGGTCCGGGACAGTCTACGAGCAGTACTTC. This chain uses TRBV5-4 with TRBJ2-7, with TRBD1 matching 7 bases. The junction had 6 bases not matched to a gene; V was cut back by 0 bases and J by 3 bases. The CDR3 covers 15 residues. Per germline, CDR1 SGHNT and CDR2 YYREEE (reference sequence).

V is TRBV28 and J is TRBJ2-1, with TRBD1 matching over 10 bases. CDR3 length: 15 amino acids. Trimming at V came to 4 bases and at J to 3 bases, leaving 3 bases not matched to a gene. Per germline, CDR1 MDHEN and CDR2 SYDVKM. The CDR3 region is CASSSTGGGYNEQFF. CDR3 nucleotide sequence: TGTGCCAGCAGTTCGACAGGGGGCGGCTACAATGAGCAGTTCTTC.

This clone was detected only once. This chain uses TRBV27 with TRBJ1-1, with D unclear. The V gene lost 5 bases and the J gene lost 0 bases, with 16 bases spanning the gap. This CDR3 is 16 amino acids long. Germline V gene lookup returns CDR1 MNHEY and CDR2 SMNVEV (reference sequence). This CDR3 reads CASSHARTALNTEAFF. The DNA of the CDR3 is TGTGCCAGCAGTCACGCCCGGACGGCCTTGAACACTGAAGCTTTCTTT.

In regard to this clone: A read error may account for a junction end that differs from germline. J is TRBJ2-7 and V is TRBV10-2; 9 bases line up with TRBD1. This CDR3 region has 12 residues. Germline CDR1 WSHSY, CDR2 SAAADI. The CDR3 coding sequence is TGCGCCAGCAGTGAGAAAGGCGGACAGGGGCAATTC. Protein sequence: CASSEKGGQGQF.

The chain is built from TRBV14 and TRBJ1-2; D unclear. The V end was cut by 4 bases, the J end by 3 bases, with 15 bases between. The CDR3 spans 15 residues. Germline V lookup: CDR1 SGHDN, CDR2 FVKESK. For the CDR3, the DNA is TGTGCCAGCAGCCTGGTGGGCGGCGAGCACTATGGCTACACCTTC. Its protein is CASSLVGGEHYGYTF.

A remark on this clone: The sample holds other DNA sequences that translate to the same CDR3. V is TRBV5-1 and J is TRBJ1-1; tentatively, D is TRBD1 (6 bases). CDR1 and CDR2 (germline): SGHRS, YFSETQ. The CDR3 consists of 14 residues. V was trimmed by 0 bases and J by 2 bases, leaving 8 bases between them. This CDR3 is CASSLDRANTEAFF. The CDR3 DNA follows: TGCGCCAGCAGCTTGGACAGGGCAAACACTGAAGCTTTCTTT.

The table lists this clone with a count of one. A junction end diverges from the germline sequence, so it may reflect a read error. The chain couples TRBV6-1 to TRBJ1-6; TRBD1 matches at 7 bases. The CDR3 has 13 residues. Germline CDR1 is MNHNS and CDR2 is SASEGT. In DNA, the CDR3 is TGTGCCAGCAGCGGGACAGAGAATTCACCCCTCCGCTTT. This gives the protein CASSGTENSPLRF.

This clone was found many times. The CDR3 sequence is CASSEAEAPGADTQYF. In DNA, the CDR3 is TGTGCCAGCAGTGAAGCGGAGGCCCCGGGGGCAGATACGCAGTATTTT. J is TRBJ2-3 and V is TRBV25-1; D possibly corresponds to TRBD2 (6 bases). Germline V gives CDR1 MGHDK, CDR2 SYGVNS. The CDR3 is 16 residues long. V was pared by 2 bases and J by 4 bases, with 16 bases between. The full variable domain, completed using reference TRBV25-1 and TRBJ2-3, is EADIYQTPRYLVIGTGKKITLECSQTMGHDKMYWYQQDPGMELHLIHYSYGVNSTEKGDLSSESTVSRIRTEHFPLTLESARPSHTSQYLCASSEAEAPGADTQYFGPGTRLTVL.

The chain is built from TRBV28 and TRBJ2-7; D call uncertain. The V and J ends lost 5 bases and 2 bases respectively, with 7 bases between them. Germline V gene data show CDR1 as MDHEN and CDR2 as SYDVKM. CDR3 length equals 12 residues. CDR3 bases: TGTGCCAGCAGTGGTGGGGCCTACGAGCAGTACTTC. Its protein product is CASSGGAYEQYF.

The chain uses TRBV28 and TRBJ1-5; 8 nucleotides line up with TRBD1. The length of the CDR3 is 15 residues. Germline loops: CDR1 MDHEN, CDR2 SYDVKM. V gave up 6 bases and J gave up 8 bases; unmatched junction bases: 12. CDR3 sequence: CASSTPAGGREPQHF. The CDR3 DNA follows: TGTGCCAGCAGCACCCCCGCAGGGGGCCGGGAGCCCCAGCATTTT.

This clone was observed once. This rearrangement joins TRBV7-9 to TRBJ2-7, with TRBD1 identical over 12 bases. The CDR3 is 15 residues long. The V gene end was trimmed by 5 bases and the J gene end by 7 bases; junction bases not matched to a gene: 9. CDR1 and CDR2 from the germline V gene are SEHNR and FQNEAQ (reference sequence). CDR3 protein: CASSGSGQGAREQYF. CDR3 coding DNA: TGTGCCAGCAGCGGATCGGGACAGGGGGCGCGGGAGCAGTACTTC.

The chain joins TRBV30 to TRBJ1-3; D not certain. Per the germline V gene, CDR1 is GTSNPN and CDR2 is SVGIG (reference sequence). The V and J ends lost 6 bases and 4 bases respectively, with 10 bases between them. CDR3 length: 12 residues. CDR3 sequence (DNA): TGTGCCTGCCCCGGACTAGGAAACACCATATATTTT. Encoded protein: CACPGLGNTIYF.

The chain links TRBV7-3 to TRBJ2-1, with D uncertain. The CDR3 has 11 residues. Trimming shortened V by 1 base and J by 10 bases, and 5 bases separated the two germline ends. Per germline, CDR1 SGHTA and CDR2 FQGTGA. The CDR3 protein is CASSLMGEQFF. CDR3 coding DNA: TGTGCCAGCAGCTTAATGGGAGAGCAGTTCTTC.